This T cell receptor beta chain originates from a study of control samples from healthy donors and cancer patients. Germline CDR1 SNHLY, CDR2 FYNNEI. The CDR3 extends over 15 amino acids. The V segment lost 4 bases and the J segment 2 bases; nucleotides outside the gene matches: 4. TCRdb keeps only in-frame clones here, not all; method: immunoSEQ multiplex PCR. The sample includes tens of thousands of clones, around 90% seen only once; the top ten take roughly 5.7%. The gene calls are TRBV2 and TRBJ1-1; 10 positions match TRBD1. The sequenced sample consisted of PBMCs. The origin of this receptor is a man between 60 and 70 years old with colorectal cancer. The CDR3 loop is CASSARDRGNTEAFF. The CDR3, as DNA: TGTGCCAGCAGTGCCCGGGACAGGGGTAACACTGAAGCTTTCTTT.